The 32 T cell receptor beta chains listed next were all sequenced from one sample in a study of cytomegalovirus exposure and HLA in healthy donors. The PCR contained 60 Vbeta and 13 Jbeta primers. The protocol was immunoSEQ multiplex PCR, while the TCRdb copy is restricted to in-frame clones and leaves out a portion. This sample contains 200,000 to 250,000 clones. Sequencing input: PBMCs. These receptor sequences come from a woman aged 30 to 39 in good health and CMV-seropositive.

The chain recombines TRBV9 with TRBJ2-3, with 13 bases matching TRBD2. V was clipped by 4 bases and J by 2 bases; unmatched bases: 7. The CDR3 extends over 17 amino acids. CDR1 is SGDLS, CDR2 YYNGEE, per germline. CDR3 amino acids: CASSPWTSGGATDTQYF. CDR3 DNA: TGTGCCAGCAGCCCGTGGACTAGCGGGGGTGCCACAGATACGCAGTATTTT. Combining the CDR3 with reference TRBV9 and TRBJ2-3 gives the whole variable domain DSGVTQTPKHLITATGQRVTLRCSPRSGDLSVYWYQQSLDQGLQFLIQYYNGEERAKGNILERFSAQQFPDLHSELNLSSLELGDSALYFCASSPWTSGGATDTQYFGPGTRLTVL.

The gene calls are TRBV27 and TRBJ2-7; 8 nucleotides line up with TRBD1. Trimming removed 0 bases from V and 3 bases from J; junction bases left unmatched: 7. CDR1 and CDR2 from the germline V gene are MNHEY and SMNVEV (reference sequence). The CDR3 has 16 residues. For the CDR3, the DNA is TGTGCCAGCAGTTTATCAGCCGGACAGGGAGACTACGAGCAGTACTTC. It encodes CASSLSAGQGDYEQYF.

The V call is TRBV29-1, the J call TRBJ2-7; D not certain. This CDR3 comprises 11 residues. Looked up from germline, CDR1 is SQVTM and CDR2 is ANQGSEA. The CDR3, as DNA: TGCGGTGTTGTCGGCTCCTACGAGCAGTACTTC. Translated: CGVVGSYEQYF.

This chain uses TRBV6-5 with TRBJ1-1; TRBD1 aligns across 11 bases. CDR3 length: 14 residues. The V gene's germline CDR1 is MNHEY and CDR2 SVGAGI. V shed 8 bases and J 4 bases; nucleotides not matched to a gene: 6. In nucleotides, the CDR3 is TGTGCCAGCCATAGGGGGACAGGGGGCACTGAAGCTTTCTTT. Translation: CASHRGTGGTEAFF.

The J gene is TRBJ1-2, the V gene TRBV7-9; 9 positions match TRBD1. The length of the CDR3 is 14 residues. Germline CDR1 reads SEHNR; CDR2 reads FQNEAQ (reference sequence). J lost 8 bases, V lost 2 bases, and 6 bases had no gene match. DNA of the CDR3: TGTGCCAGCAGCTTAACGACAGGGGGGGGCGGCTACACCTTC. Residues: CASSLTTGGGGYTF.

V gene TRBV5-3 combines with J gene TRBJ2-4; tentative D call: TRBD2 (6 bases). TRBV5-3 counts as an open reading frame of uncertain function. This CDR3 comprises 19 residues. V lost 2 bases and J 4 bases, leaving 25 bases between the germline ends. The CDR3 spells CARSFLYRRGVGVKNIQYF. CDR3 nucleotide sequence: TGTGCCAGAAGCTTTTTGTATAGGAGGGGAGTCGGGGTAAAAAACATTCAGTACTTC.

The gene calls are TRBV18 and TRBJ1-3; maybe TRBD1 (5 bases). V was shortened by 3 bases and J by 4 bases, with 10 bases between the two germline ends. CDR3 length: 14 residues. The germline gives CDR1 KGHSH, CDR2 LQKENI. This chain's CDR3 is CASSPRDTGNTIYF. In nucleotides, the CDR3 is TGTGCCAGCTCACCCAGGGATACGGGAAACACCATATATTTT. The whole variable domain, remainder taken from reference TRBV18 and TRBJ1-3, is NAGVMQNPRHLVRRRGQEARLRCSPMKGHSHVYWYRQLPEEGLKFMVYLQKENIIDESGMPKERFSAEFPKEGPSILRIQQVVRGDSAAYFCASSPRDTGNTIYFGEGSWLTVV.

V is TRBV11-2 and J is TRBJ2-6; D not resolved. The germline V gene has CDR1 SGHAT and CDR2 FQNNGV. CDR3 length equals 16 residues. Trimming shortened V by 3 bases and J by 0 bases, and 9 bases separated the two germline ends. CDR3 region: CASSLLRSSGANVLTF. The DNA for the CDR3 is TGTGCCAGCAGCTTGCTACGGAGCTCTGGGGCCAACGTCCTGACTTTC.

The J gene is TRBJ2-1, the V gene TRBV29-1, with D tentatively TRBD2 (5 bases). The germline CDR1 and CDR2 sequences are SQVTM and ANQGSEA. The CDR3 is 12 residues long. Trimming removed 3 bases from V and 7 bases from J, with 10 bases in between. CDR3 coding DNA: TGCAGCGTTGATGAGGGTGGGAATGAGCAGTTCTTC. Its protein product is CSVDEGGNEQFF.

This chain links TRBV7-9 with TRBJ2-1; 10 nucleotides agree with TRBD2. Germline CDR1 reads SEHNR; CDR2 reads FQNEAQ (reference sequence). The ends lost 1 base at V and 8 bases at J; junction bases unmatched: 11. The CDR3 consists of 17 residues. The CDR3 DNA reads TGTGCCAGCAGCTTAGTGCCTAGCGGGAGTGGAATCGATGAGCAGTTCTTC. This gives the protein CASSLVPSGSGIDEQFF.

This rearrangement joins TRBV13 to TRBJ2-5; D unclear. The CDR3 spans 15 residues. Trimming stripped 4 bases from V and 3 bases from J, with 15 bases between. Germline V gene lookup returns CDR1 PRHDT and CDR2 FYEKMQ (reference sequence). DNA of the CDR3: TGTGCCAGCAGCTCGTCTAACCTCTTTAAAGAGACCCAGTACTTC. Its translation is CASSSSNLFKETQYF.

CDR3 DNA sequence: TGTGCCAGTACTAAAATTTTAGGGGGCATCAATCAGCCCCAGCATTTT. It codes for CASTKILGGINQPQHF. The V and J genes are TRBV19 and TRBJ1-5; 7 bases agree with TRBD1. The CDR3 is made up of 16 amino acids. J was trimmed by 3 bases and V by 7 bases; bases with no gene match: 12. Germline assignment: CDR1 LNHDA and CDR2 SQIVND (reference sequence).

The rearrangement links TRBV30 to TRBJ2-7; possibly TRBD2 for D (5 bases). In germline, CDR1 is GTSNPN, CDR2 SVGIG (reference sequence). The CDR3 length is 14 residues. Trimming left V 1 base short and J 7 bases short, with 17 bases between. CDR3 coding DNA: TGTGCCTGGAGTGGGACTTCGAGGGTTGGTGAGCAGTACTTC. Translated: CAWSGTSRVGEQYF.

The gene calls are TRBV19 and TRBJ2-3, with TRBD2 identical over 7 bases. Unmatched junction bases numbered 13, after V lost 9 bases and J lost 4 bases. The CDR3 is 15 residues long. Germline V gene data show CDR1 as LNHDA and CDR2 as SQIVND (reference sequence). The CDR3 nucleotides read TGTGCCAGCCGCTCAAACGGCGGGGGAGCAGATACGCAGTATTTT. It is translated as CASRSNGGGADTQYF.

With respect to this clone: Because the CDR3 is missing its conserved closing phenylalanine or tryptophan, this is likely a read error. V gene TRBV27 combines with J gene TRBJ2-7; D perhaps matches TRBD2 (6 bases). The CDR3 has 16 residues. V lost 5 bases, J lost 2 bases, and 19 bases lay in between. Germline V gene lookup returns CDR1 MNHEY and CDR2 SMNVEV (reference sequence). The CDR3 loop is CASSPWAGGGTYEQYL. Written as DNA, the CDR3 is TGTGCCAGCAGTCCCTGGGCCGGGGGTGGGACCTACGAGCAGTACCTC.

The chain uses TRBV7-2 and TRBJ2-7, with 8 bases lining up with TRBD2. The ends lost 3 bases at V and 4 bases at J; junction bases unmatched: 5. Germline assignment: CDR1 SGHTA and CDR2 FQGNSA. The CDR3 runs 14 residues. CDR3 bases: TGTGCCAGCAGCTTCGCGTTAGCGGGGTACGAGCAGTACTTC. This codes for CASSFALAGYEQYF.

The chain has TRBV19 and TRBJ1-2, with a possible D match to TRBD1 (5 bases). The CDR3 contains 14 residues. V lost 3 bases to trimming and J lost 4 bases, with 12 bases between them. CDR1 and CDR2 (germline): LNHDA, SQIVND (reference sequence). The CDR3 sequence is CASSIQGGGYGYTF. The CDR3 region has the DNA TGTGCCAGTAGTATTCAGGGTGGTGGCTATGGCTACACCTTC.

This chain connects TRBV27 to TRBJ1-5; D uncertain. The CDR3 has 14 residues. V was pared by 5 bases and J by 6 bases, with 14 bases between. Germline V gene data show CDR1 as MNHEY and CDR2 as SMNVEV (reference sequence). CDR3 loop: CASSTSGLVQPQHF. The DNA for the CDR3 is TGTGCCAGCAGTACAAGCGGGTTGGTTCAGCCCCAGCATTTT.

The gene calls are TRBV7-2 and TRBJ1-6; D is undetermined. V lost 6 bases, J lost 7 bases, and 16 bases lay in between. CDR3 length: 15 amino acids. CDR1 and CDR2 from the germline V gene are SGHTA and FQGNSA. For the CDR3, the DNA is TGTGCCAGCAGTTGGTTCAGTGGTTCGAATTCACCCCTCCACTTT. Amino acids: CASSWFSGSNSPLHF.

The chain is built from TRBV6-5 and TRBJ1-1, with D perhaps TRBD1 (5 bases). V lost 5 bases to trimming and J lost 4 bases, with 14 bases between them. The CDR3 has 14 residues. Germline CDR1 is MNHEY and CDR2 is SVGAGI. The CDR3 spells CASSAGWIGTEAFF. CDR3 DNA: TGTGCCAGCAGTGCAGGGTGGATAGGCACTGAAGCTTTCTTT.

Details on this clone: Other DNA sequences in the same sample also yield this CDR3. As DNA, the CDR3 is TGTGCCAGTAGTATGGGGGGGGGCCGGATGAACACTGAAGCTTTCTTT. It translates to CASSMGGGRMNTEAFF. The chain carries TRBV19 and TRBJ1-1, with D perhaps matching TRBD1 (6 bases). V was clipped by 3 bases and J by 0 bases, with 14 bases between them. The CDR3 runs to 16 residues. The germline V gene has CDR1 LNHDA and CDR2 SQIVND (reference sequence).

The chain carries TRBV5-1 and TRBJ2-5, with 13 bases lining up with TRBD2. This CDR3 is 15 amino acids long. Germline V gene data show CDR1 as SGHRS and CDR2 as YFSETQ. Losses at the gene ends were 7 bases for V and 4 bases for J; bases not matched to a gene: 7. The CDR3 here is CASVTSGRAGETQYF. CDR3 nucleotide sequence: TGCGCCAGCGTAACTAGCGGGAGGGCCGGAGAGACCCAGTACTTC.

V gene TRBV15 combines with J gene TRBJ2-3; weak D call: TRBD2 (6 bases). Germline V gene sequence: CDR1 LNHNV, CDR2 YYDKDF (reference sequence). CDR3 length equals 14 residues. The V end was cut by 5 bases, the J end by 5 bases, with 14 bases between. The CDR3 protein is CATSAGGELDTQYF. CDR3 nucleotide sequence: TGTGCCACCAGCGCCGGAGGGGAATTAGATACGCAGTATTTT.

The chain recombines TRBV6-5 with TRBJ1-3; D not certain. In germline, CDR1 is MNHEY, CDR2 SVGAGI. CDR3 length: 14 residues. V dropped 4 bases and J dropped 2 bases, with 9 bases sitting between them. CDR3 residues: CASSWAPPGNTIYF. CDR3 nucleotide sequence: TGTGCCAGCAGTTGGGCGCCCCCTGGAAACACCATATATTTT.

V gene TRBV19 combines with J gene TRBJ2-2; 7 bases line up with TRBD1. The CDR3 totals 14 residues. Germline V gives CDR1 LNHDA, CDR2 SQIVND (reference sequence). Germline trimming cut 5 bases from V and 5 bases from J; bases unmatched to any gene: 5. CDR3 sequence (DNA): TGTGCCAGTAGTCGGGACAGACAAACCGGGGAGCTGTTTTTT. This gives the protein CASSRDRQTGELFF.

This sequence joins TRBV21-1 and TRBJ2-7; the D segment call TRBD1 is taken from the table without a DNA check. TRBV21-1 counts as a pseudogene. CDR3 size: 17 residues. CDR3 coding DNA: TGTGCCAGCAGCCGCTTAATAAGGACAGGATTCTCCTACGAGCAGTACTTC. Its translation: CASSRLIRTGFSYEQYF.

The chain joins TRBV6-1 to TRBJ2-7; D unresolved. CDR3 length equals 12 residues. V lost 0 bases to trimming and J lost 6 bases, with 6 bases between them. Looked up from germline, CDR1 is MNHNS and CDR2 is SASEGT. The CDR3 protein is CASSEAPREQYF. The CDR3 nucleotides read TGTGCCAGCAGTGAAGCGCCGCGCGAGCAGTACTTC.

CDR3 in amino acids: CASSRGTGEEGYTF. CDR3 sequence (DNA): TGTGCCAGCTCACGAGGGACAGGGGAAGAGGGCTACACCTTC. The V call is TRBV18, the J call TRBJ1-2; 10 bases line up with TRBD1. This CDR3 comprises 14 residues. The trim removed 4 bases at V and 8 bases at J, leaving 7 bases unmatched. Germline lookup yields CDR1 KGHSH and CDR2 LQKENI.

V and J are TRBV2 and TRBJ2-3; 14 bases agree with TRBD2. The ends lost 2 bases at V and 7 bases at J; junction bases unmatched: 5. CDR3 length: 16 amino acids. Germline lookup yields CDR1 SNHLY and CDR2 FYNNEI. The CDR3 sequence is CASSEQTSGGANTQYF. The CDR3 DNA follows: TGTGCCAGCAGTGAACAGACTAGCGGGGGGGCCAATACGCAGTATTTT.

The chain joins TRBV6-6 to TRBJ1-2; tentative D call: TRBD1 (6 bases). V was shortened by 0 bases and J by 3 bases, with 14 bases between the two germline ends. This CDR3 is built from 16 residues. Germline V gene data show CDR1 as MNHNY and CDR2 as SVGAGI (reference sequence). The CDR3 here is CASSYSNRDQHYGYTF. The CDR3 nucleotides read TGTGCCAGCAGTTACTCGAACAGGGACCAACACTATGGCTACACCTTC.

The CDR3 DNA sequence: TGTGCCAGCAGTTATACCACAGGGGCTAGCAATCAGCCCCAGCATTTT. This encodes CASSYTTGASNQPQHF. The V call is TRBV6-6, the J call TRBJ1-5, with 7 nucleotides matching TRBD1. The CDR3 covers 16 residues. The J segment lost 0 bases and the V segment lost 3 bases, leaving 5 bases of the junction unmatched. Germline CDR1 and CDR2: MNHNY and SVGAGI (reference sequence).

The V gene is TRBV7-6, the J gene TRBJ2-3; 10 bases line up with TRBD1. V dropped 5 bases and J dropped 3; count of bases not matched to a gene: 14. The CDR3 covers 18 residues. Germline V CDR1 and CDR2: SGHVS, FNYEAQ. CDR3 loop: CASSPRQGAPLRTDTQYF. The CDR3 nucleotides read TGTGCCAGCAGCCCGCGACAGGGGGCCCCTCTCAGGACAGATACGCAGTATTTT.